These T cell receptor beta chains were read from a single sample in a study of CD8 T cells in Susac syndrome. One entry per CDR3 protein, called by TCRdb with MiXCR from the immunoSEQ multiplex PCR reads. The sample includes 90,000 to 150,000 distinct CDR3 sequences, around 90% of them seen just once. Sequencing was carried out using CD4+ T cells from PBMCs. Receptors originate from a human donor in good health. Each CDR3 is given without its conserved first and last residue. A D gene is named only where the DNA matches it firmly.

D | V | CDR3
NA | TRBV5-1 | ASSDVGRDTQY
TRBD1 | TRBV5-1 | ASSRRTGGQDGYT
NA | TRBV7-2 | ASSSQGSSDTQY
TRBD2 | TRBV6-5 | ASSSVAGGHEQY
TRBD1 | TRBV7-9 | ASSLAGTGAGELF
NA | TRBV7-2 | ASSPVRGETQY
NA | TRBV5-1 | ASSLRMGTSNEKLF
NA | TRBV3-1 | ASSRDPNTEAF
TRBD2 | TRBV7-6 | ASSLPSGGVNTGELF
NA | TRBV29-1 | SVAGGHTDTQY
NA | TRBV20-1 | SAPTDGTEAF
NA | TRBV29-1 | SVEVGGSTYEQY
TRBD1 | TRBV3-1 | ASSHGADRETLYTEAF
NA | TRBV7-9 | ASSLGGPTEAF
NA | TRBV29-1 | SVEGRRTDTQY
NA | TRBV12-3/TRBV12-4 | ASSLGRSTEAF
TRBD1 | TRBV9 | ASSVRDRGTEAF
NA | TRBV27 | ASSSYSNQPQH
TRBD1 | TRBV3-1 | ASGGQAYEQY
NA | TRBV20-1 | SAPKQGRNTEAF
NA | TRBV21-1 | ASSYKRRDSVPGGSYEQY
NA | TRBV28 | ASNTRSGALNEQF
TRBD2 | TRBV20-1 | SARATSGTDTQY
NA | TRBV3-1 | ASSQGGILNEKLF
TRBD2 | TRBV18 | ASSPIRLAADNEQF
TRBD2 | TRBV5-4 | ASSSGSGQETQY
TRBD1 | TRBV29-1 | SVVDRDGYGYT
NA | TRBV5-1 | ASSLAGGQQPQH
NA | TRBV6-5 | ASGGMWGAGGYT
NA | TRBV11-1 | ASSLGGAEETQY
NA | TRBV27 | ASRWTKETQY
NA | TRBV5-1 | ASSSGLPQTYGYT
NA | TRBV6-5 | ASSPDGRGTEAF
TRBD2 | TRBV11-2 | ASSPRDYRGADTQY
TRBD2 | TRBV7-9 | ASSSTSGRASYNEQF
TRBD2 | TRBV29-1 | SVELRGGRSYNEQF
NA | TRBV19 | ASSIPGEAF
NA | TRBV4-2 | ASSQGTAGDTQY
NA | TRBV29-1 | SVEDGTGDTTYEQY
TRBD1 | TRBV3-1 | ASRGVRTGEGYT
NA | TRBV29-1 | SVIEDVAVYGYT
TRBD1 | TRBV3-1 | ASSRRGHDEQF
NA | TRBV20-1 | SAPTELAYEQY
NA | TRBV7-9 | ASTLSVPTSTEAF
TRBD1 | TRBV20-1 | SAQTHWDRGRPEAF
NA | TRBV3-1 | ASERLGHTGEQF
NA | TRBV20-1 | SARVDYTEAF
NA | TRBV5-1 | ASSPALVNTGELF
NA | TRBV5-1 | ASSFEGTVVPETQY
NA | TRBV9 | ASSVATGKGQETQY
NA | TRBV12-3/TRBV12-4 | ASSQGGNQPQH
NA | TRBV5-6 | ASSRLGQSNQPQH
NA | TRBV11-1 | ASSSTENTEAF